Listed below are T cell receptor beta chains from one sample, sequenced in a study of blood T cell repertoires in COVID-19. Data came from immunoSEQ multiplex PCR; TCRdb stores just in-frame clones and leaves some out. The data hold 150,000 to 200,000 clones, with roughly 80% observed a single time. The sample consisted of peripheral blood. The receptors derive from an older woman with COVID-19, enrolled during active disease. Each CDR3 is given with its conserved first and last residue. A D gene is named only where the DNA matches it firmly. Only part of the rows carry a size: once, few, many, or a class if the clone is expanded.

NA,TRBV19,TRBJ1-2,TRBD1,TGTGCCAGTAGTCCTCTGGACAGGGACTATGGCTACACCTTC,CASSPLDRDYGYTF
NA,TRBV6-1,TRBJ2-1,NA,TGTGCCAGCAGTGAAGTTGCAGGGTTCTCCTACAATGAGCAGTTCTTC,CASSEVAGFSYNEQFF
NA,TRBV6-5,TRBJ2-7,NA,TGTGCCAGCAGTTTACTTCCGGGACACGAGAACTACGAGCAGTACTTC,CASSLLPGHENYEQYF
NA,TRBV3-1/TRBV3-2,TRBJ1-2,NA,TGTGCCAGCAGCCAGTACGGCCACTATCTCGGCTACACCTTC,CASSQYGHYLGYTF
few,TRBV7-9,TRBJ1-2,NA,TGTGCCAGCAGCTTAGAGGAGTTAAGAGGCTACACCTTC,CASSLEELRGYTF
NA,TRBV7-9,TRBJ2-2,TRBD2,TGTGCCAGCACCGTGATGCAGCGGGAGAACACCGGGGAGCTGTTTTTT,CASTVMQRENTGELFF
NA,TRBV7-3,TRBJ1-1,NA,TGTGCCAGCAGTTACCAGTGGAACACTGAAGCTTTCTTT,CASSYQWNTEAFF
NA,TRBV28,TRBJ2-7,NA,TGTGCCAGCAGTCCGCCCAGGGGTAACTACGAGCAGTACTTC,CASSPPRGNYEQYF
NA,TRBV19,TRBJ2-7,NA,TGTGCCAGTACTCAACCCCCCGCGGAGCAGTACTTC,CASTQPPAEQYF
NA,TRBV30,TRBJ1-2,NA,TGTGCCCGAGACCTCCTCCGGGGCTATGGCTACACCTTC,CARDLLRGYGYTF
once,TRBV27,TRBJ1-2,TRBD1,TGTGCCAGCAGTTTTGCAGGGGGCGGATCCAACTATGGCTACACCTTC,CASSFAGGGSNYGYTF
NA,TRBV10-3,TRBJ1-1,NA,TGTGCCATCAGTGACGGGACTGAAGCTTTCTTT,CAISDGTEAFF
NA,TRBV5-1,TRBJ2-7,NA,TGCGCCAGCAGCCGCTTACAGGGCCCCTCCTACGAGCAGTACTTC,CASSRLQGPSYEQYF
NA,TRBV7-2,TRBJ2-5,NA,TGTGCCAGCAGCTCGTGGGGGGGCTCAGAGGAGACCCAGTACTTC,CASSSWGGSEETQYF
NA,TRBV5-1,TRBJ1-2,NA,TGCGCCAGCAGCCGCCAATTCCTAGACTATGGCTACACCTTC,CASSRQFLDYGYTF
NA,TRBV2,TRBJ1-2,NA,TGTGCCAGCACTTACAGAGAAGCTAACTATGGCTACACCTTC,CASTYREANYGYTF
NA,TRBV7-6,TRBJ1-3,NA,TGTGCCAGCAGCTTAGATGGTGGGGGGGCCAACTCTGGAAACACCATATATTTT,CASSLDGGGANSGNTIYF
NA,TRBV29-1,TRBJ1-2,NA,TGCAGCGTGGATGACAGGTCTAACTATGGCTACACCTTC,CSVDDRSNYGYTF
NA,TRBV29-1,TRBJ1-2,TRBD1,TGCAGCGCTTCTCAACCGGGACAGGGGATTTGGGGCGGCTACACCTTC,CSASQPGQGIWGGYTF
NA,TRBV5-4,TRBJ2-4,TRBD2,TGTGCCAGCAGCTTGGTACGGGGGGGGAACATTCAGTACTTC,CASSLVRGGNIQYF
NA,TRBV6-5,TRBJ2-5,TRBD2,TGTGCCAGCACCTTAATAAGGGGAGGGCGTGAGACCCAGTACTTC,CASTLIRGGRETQYF
NA,TRBV9,TRBJ1-6,TRBD1,TGTGCCAGCAGCGTAGTCTCACAGGGGTATAATTCACCCCTCCACTTT,CASSVVSQGYNSPLHF
few,TRBV5-4,TRBJ2-6,NA,TGTGCCAGCAGCTTGATACTAGCTGGTGGGGCCAACGTCCTGACTTTC,CASSLILAGGANVLTF
few,TRBV28,TRBJ1-2,TRBD1,TGTGCCAGCAGGGTCGAGGGGGCGTCTTTGTATGGCTACACCTTC,CASRVEGASLYGYTF